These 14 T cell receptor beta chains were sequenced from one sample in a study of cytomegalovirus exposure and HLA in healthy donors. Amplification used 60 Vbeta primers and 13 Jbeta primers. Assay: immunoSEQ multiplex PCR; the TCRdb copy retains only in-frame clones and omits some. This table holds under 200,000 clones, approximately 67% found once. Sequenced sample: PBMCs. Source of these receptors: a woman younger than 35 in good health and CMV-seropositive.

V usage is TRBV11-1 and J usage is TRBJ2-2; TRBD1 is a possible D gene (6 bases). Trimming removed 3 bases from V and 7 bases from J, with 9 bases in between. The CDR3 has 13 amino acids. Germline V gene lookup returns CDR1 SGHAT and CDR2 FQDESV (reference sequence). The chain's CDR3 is CASSFGQNGELFF. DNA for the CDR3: TGTGCCAGCAGCTTCGGACAGAACGGGGAGCTGTTTTTT.

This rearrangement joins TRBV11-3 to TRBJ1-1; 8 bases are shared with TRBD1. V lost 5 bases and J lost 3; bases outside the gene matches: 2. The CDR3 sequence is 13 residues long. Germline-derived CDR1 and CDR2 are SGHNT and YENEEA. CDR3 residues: CASSAQGDTEAFF. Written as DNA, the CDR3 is TGTGCCAGCAGCGCACAGGGGGACACTGAAGCTTTCTTT.

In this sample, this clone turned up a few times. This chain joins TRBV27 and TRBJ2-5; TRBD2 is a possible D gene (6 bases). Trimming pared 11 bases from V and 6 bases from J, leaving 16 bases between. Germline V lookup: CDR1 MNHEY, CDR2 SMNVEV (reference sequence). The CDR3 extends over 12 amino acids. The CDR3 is CACGAGKKTQYF. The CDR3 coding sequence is TGTGCCTGTGGGGCGGGGAAGAAGACCCAGTACTTC.

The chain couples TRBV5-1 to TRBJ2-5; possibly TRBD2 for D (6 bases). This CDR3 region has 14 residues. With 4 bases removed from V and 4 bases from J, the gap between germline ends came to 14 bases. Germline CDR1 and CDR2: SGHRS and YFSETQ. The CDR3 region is CASSLGTPRETQYF. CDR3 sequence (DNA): TGCGCCAGCAGCCTAGGGACTCCCCGAGAGACCCAGTACTTC.

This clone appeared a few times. The CDR3 is CASYSQDLGGYTF. The CDR3 DNA reads as TGTGCCAGCTACTCACAGGATTTGGGAGGCTACACCTTC. The chain carries TRBV2 and TRBJ1-2; a possible D gene is TRBD1 (5 bases). The CDR3 contains 13 residues. Germline V gene lookup returns CDR1 SNHLY and CDR2 FYNNEI. V shed 8 bases and J shed 8 bases, with 18 bases lying between them.

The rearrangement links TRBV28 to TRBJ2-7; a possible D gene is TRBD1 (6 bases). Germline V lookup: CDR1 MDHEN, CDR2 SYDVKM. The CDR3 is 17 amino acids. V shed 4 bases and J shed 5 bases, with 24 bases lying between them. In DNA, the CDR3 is TGTGCCAGCAGTTCGCTCCATCTATCCCGAACAGGGCACGAGCAGTACTTC. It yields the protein CASSSLHLSRTGHEQYF.

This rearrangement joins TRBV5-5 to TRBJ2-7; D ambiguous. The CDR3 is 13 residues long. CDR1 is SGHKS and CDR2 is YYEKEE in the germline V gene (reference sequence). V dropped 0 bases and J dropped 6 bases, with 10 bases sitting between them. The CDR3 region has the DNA TGTGCCAGCAGCTTGGAATTAACCGGCGAGCAGTACTTC. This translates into CASSLELTGEQYF.

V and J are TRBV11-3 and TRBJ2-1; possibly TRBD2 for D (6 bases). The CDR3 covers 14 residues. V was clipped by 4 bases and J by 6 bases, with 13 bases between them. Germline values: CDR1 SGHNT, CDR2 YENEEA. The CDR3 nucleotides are TGTGCCAGCAGCTCCTCTAGCGAGAGCAATGAGCAGTTCTTC. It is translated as CASSSSSESNEQFF. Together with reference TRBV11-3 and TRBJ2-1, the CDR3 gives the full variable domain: EAGVVQSPRYKIIEKKQPVAFWCNPISGHNTLYWYLQNLGQGPELLIRYENEEAVDDSQLPKDRFSAERLKGVDSTLKIQPAELGDSAVYLCASSSSSESNEQFFGPGTRLTVL.

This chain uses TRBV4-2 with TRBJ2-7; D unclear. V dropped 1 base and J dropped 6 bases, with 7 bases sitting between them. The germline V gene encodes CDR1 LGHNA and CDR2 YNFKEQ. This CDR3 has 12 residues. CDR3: CASSQGLSEQYF. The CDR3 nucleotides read TGTGCCAGCAGCCAAGGGCTGTCCGAGCAGTACTTC.

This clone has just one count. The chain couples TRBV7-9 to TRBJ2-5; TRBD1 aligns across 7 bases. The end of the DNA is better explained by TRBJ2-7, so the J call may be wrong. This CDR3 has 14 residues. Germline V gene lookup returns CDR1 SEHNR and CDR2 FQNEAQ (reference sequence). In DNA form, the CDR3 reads TGTGCCAGCAGCGCAGGGACAGCCCTCTACGAGCAGTACTTC. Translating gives CASSAGTALYEQYF.

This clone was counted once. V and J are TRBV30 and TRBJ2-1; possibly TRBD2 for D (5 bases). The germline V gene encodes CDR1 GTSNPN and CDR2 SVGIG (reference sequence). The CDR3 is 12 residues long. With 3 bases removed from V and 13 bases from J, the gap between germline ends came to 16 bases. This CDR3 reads CAWRPPGVSQFF. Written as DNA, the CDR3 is TGTGCCTGGAGACCCCCCGGGGTATCCCAGTTCTTC.

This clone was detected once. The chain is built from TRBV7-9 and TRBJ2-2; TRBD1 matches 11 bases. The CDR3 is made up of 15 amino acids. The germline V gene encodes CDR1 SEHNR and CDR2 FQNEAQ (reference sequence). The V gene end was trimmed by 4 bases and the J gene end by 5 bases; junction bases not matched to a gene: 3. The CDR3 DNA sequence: TGTGCCAGCAGCTCGGGACAGGGGGGGACCGGGGAGCTGTTTTTT. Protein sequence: CASSSGQGGTGELFF.

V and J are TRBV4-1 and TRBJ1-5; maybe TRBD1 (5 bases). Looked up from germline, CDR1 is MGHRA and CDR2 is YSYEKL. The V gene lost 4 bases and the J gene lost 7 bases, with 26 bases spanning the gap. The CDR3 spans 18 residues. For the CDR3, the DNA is TGCGCCAGCAGCCGTAGTCAGGGCGTCTTACAGGACCCCCAGCCCCAGCATTTT. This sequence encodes CASSRSQGVLQDPQPQHF.

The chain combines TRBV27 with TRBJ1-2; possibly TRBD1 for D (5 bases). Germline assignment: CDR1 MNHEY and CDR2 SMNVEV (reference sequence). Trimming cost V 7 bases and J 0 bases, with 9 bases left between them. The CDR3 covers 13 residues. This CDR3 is CASKAGTNYGYTF. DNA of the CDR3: TGTGCCAGCAAGGCAGGGACTAACTATGGCTACACCTTC.